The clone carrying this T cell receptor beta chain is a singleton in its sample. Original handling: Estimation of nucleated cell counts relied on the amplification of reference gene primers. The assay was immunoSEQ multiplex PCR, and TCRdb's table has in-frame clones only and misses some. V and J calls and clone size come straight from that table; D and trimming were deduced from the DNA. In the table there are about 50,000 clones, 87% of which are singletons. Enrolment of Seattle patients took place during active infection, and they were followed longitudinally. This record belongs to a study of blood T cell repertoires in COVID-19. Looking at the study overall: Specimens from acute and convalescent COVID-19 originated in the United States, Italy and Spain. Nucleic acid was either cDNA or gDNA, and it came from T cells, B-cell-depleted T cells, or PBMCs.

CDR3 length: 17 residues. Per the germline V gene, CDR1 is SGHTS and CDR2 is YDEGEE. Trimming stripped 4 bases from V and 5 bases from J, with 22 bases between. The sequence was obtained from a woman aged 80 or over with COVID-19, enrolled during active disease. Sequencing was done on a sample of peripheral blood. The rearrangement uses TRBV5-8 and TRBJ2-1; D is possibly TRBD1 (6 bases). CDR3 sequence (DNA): TGTGCCAGCAGCCCGCTCAGTTGGGGGCAGCGTCACAATGAGCAGTTCTTC. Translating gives CASSPLSWGQRHNEQFF.